The present TCR beta chain was sequenced within a study of identical twins. Findings of the study overall: Sequences that were out-of-frame, alpha and twin-shared displayed an excess of low generation probability.

V lost 1 base, J lost 5 bases, and 12 bases lay in between. Germline CDR1 reads DFQATT; CDR2 reads SNEGSKA (reference sequence). The CDR3 covers 14 residues. There are a few counts of this clonotype. Its antigen is as yet unknown. MiXCR, run by TCRdb on the 5' RACE reads, gives a single entry per CDR3 protein. This repertoire shows about 470,000 distinct CDR3 sequences, 20% to 30% found once; its top ten account for about 2.9%. The same data also contributed to another study, on T cells expressing NK-cell markers. In that study: Each of about six donors carried dominant NKG2C+ clonotypes accounting for roughly 1.0-7.5% of CD8+ T cells. Expanded NKG2C+ T cell clones were not confirmed as HCMV-specific.

This clonotype was obtained from a young woman in good health. Source material: CD4+ T cells sorted from blood. The chain recombines TRBV20-1 with TRBJ1-5; D is uncertain. CDR3 in amino acids: CSARAPGFDQPQHF. For the CDR3, the DNA is TGCAGTGCTAGAGCCCCCGGATTCGATCAGCCCCAGCATTTT.